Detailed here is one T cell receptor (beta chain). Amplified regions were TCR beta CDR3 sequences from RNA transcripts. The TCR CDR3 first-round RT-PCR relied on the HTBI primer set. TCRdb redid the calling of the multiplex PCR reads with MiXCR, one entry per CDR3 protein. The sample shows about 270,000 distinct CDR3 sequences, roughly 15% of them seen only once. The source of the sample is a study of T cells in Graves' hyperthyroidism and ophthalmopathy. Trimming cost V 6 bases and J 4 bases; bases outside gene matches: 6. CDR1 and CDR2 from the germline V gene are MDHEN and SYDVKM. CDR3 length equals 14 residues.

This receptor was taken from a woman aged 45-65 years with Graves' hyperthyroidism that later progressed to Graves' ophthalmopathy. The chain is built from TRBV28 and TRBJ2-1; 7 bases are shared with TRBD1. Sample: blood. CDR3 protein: CASSEQGTYNEQFF. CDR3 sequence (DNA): TGTGCCAGCAGCGAACAGGGGACATACAATGAGCAGTTCTTC.